This T cell receptor beta chain was identified during a study of blood T cell repertoires in COVID-19. For the study at large: The samples span acute and convalescent COVID-19 from the United States, Italy and Spain. Sample material is recorded as cDNA or gDNA derived from T cells, B-cell-depleted T cells, or PBMCs.

V lost 4 bases and J lost 4, with 17 bases in between. The CDR3 loop spans 15 amino acids. Germline CDR1 and CDR2: SGHRS and YFSETQ. Assay: immunoSEQ multiplex PCR; the TCRdb copy retains only in-frame clones and omits some. This sample carries 200,000 to 250,000 clones, roughly 84% of them seen once, and the ten largest clones take 15% to 20%. This TCR was sampled from a woman of 80 years or more with active or convalescent COVID-19. Sequencing input: peripheral blood. The J gene is TRBJ1-2, the V gene TRBV5-1; D call uncertain. CDR3 in DNA: TGCGCCAGCAGCGCCGGCCAAGCTAGAATCTATGGCTACACCTTC. Amino acid sequence: CASSAGQARIYGYTF.